One sample yielded the 24 T cell receptor beta chains listed below, sequenced in a study of OX40 agonist ivuxolimab in advanced cancers. Only in-frame clones appear in the TCRdb table, and some are missing; sequencing was by immunoSEQ multiplex PCR. The sample lists about 92,000 clones; roughly 93% were seen once. Material: CD4+ or CD8+ T cells sorted from blood, obtained in a trial of the OX40 agonist ivuxolimab. These receptors were obtained from an adult with an advanced solid tumor such as melanoma, head and neck, liver or kidney cancer.

The chain has TRBV7-9 and TRBJ1-2; D gene ambiguous. V was trimmed by 1 base and J by 2 bases, leaving 11 bases between them. CDR3 size: 15 residues. Germline V gene lookup returns CDR1 SEHNR and CDR2 FQNEAQ (reference sequence). The CDR3 loop reads CASSLVVGGNYGYTF. In DNA form, the CDR3 reads TGTGCCAGCAGCTTAGTAGTAGGCGGGAACTATGGCTACACCTTC.

This chain connects TRBV5-1 to TRBJ2-1, with D unresolved. V was pared by 5 bases and J by 1 base, with 7 bases between. Germline CDR1 reads SGHRS; CDR2 reads YFSETQ. CDR3 length: 13 amino acids. CDR3 in amino acids: CASRDGSYNEQFF. The CDR3 region has the DNA TGCGCCAGCAGGGACGGATCCTACAATGAGCAGTTCTTC.

A note on this clone: Distinct nucleotide sequences in the sample also encode this CDR3. V is TRBV7-2 and J is TRBJ2-1, with 10 positions matching TRBD2. CDR1 is SGHTA and CDR2 is FQGNSA in the germline V gene. The CDR3 totals 14 residues. J was trimmed by 8 bases and V by 1 base; bases with no gene match: 2. Here the CDR3 reads CASSLGLAGDEQFF. CDR3 DNA sequence: TGTGCCAGCAGCTTAGGGCTAGCGGGAGATGAGCAGTTCTTC.

The chain's CDR3 is CATSKYRGNTEAFF. The CDR3 DNA reads as TGTGCCACCAGCAAGTATAGGGGTAACACTGAAGCTTTCTTT. This chain connects TRBV15 to TRBJ1-1, with a weak D call TRBD1 (5 bases). V lost 4 bases, J lost 2 bases, and 11 bases lay in between. Germline assignment: CDR1 LNHNV and CDR2 YYDKDF (reference sequence). The CDR3 sequence is 14 residues long.

The count of this clone is one. The CDR3 region is CASSPGTGVREQYF. Written as DNA, the CDR3 is TGTGCCAGCAGCCCCGGGACAGGGGTTCGAGAGCAGTACTTC. V is TRBV7-3 and J is TRBJ2-7; 10 bases fit TRBD1. V was clipped by 5 bases and J by 7 bases; unmatched bases: 8. CDR1 SGHTA and CDR2 FQGTGA come from the germline V gene. This CDR3 spans 14 amino acids. Full variable domain (rest looked up from reference TRBV7-3 and TRBJ2-7): GAGVSQTPSNKVTEKGKYVELRCDPISGHTALYWYRQSLGQGPEFLIYFQGTGAADDSGLPNDRFFAVRPEGSVSTLKIQRTERGDSAVYLCASSPGTGVREQYFGPGTRLTVT.

A word on this clone: Other DNA sequences of this sample code for an identical CDR3. V is TRBV7-2 and J is TRBJ2-4, with D tentatively TRBD2 (5 bases). Germline values: CDR1 SGHTA, CDR2 FQGNSA. V was pared by 4 bases and J by 0 bases, with 7 bases between. CDR3 size: 14 residues. CDR3 sequence: CASSSGLAKNIQYF. In DNA, the CDR3 is TGTGCCAGCAGCTCGGGATTAGCCAAAAACATTCAGTACTTC.

In this sample, this clone turned up a few times. The chain combines TRBV2 with TRBJ2-5; D unresolved. Trimming left V 6 bases short and J 9 bases short, with 17 bases between. The CDR3 covers 13 residues. From germline, CDR1 is SNHLY and CDR2 FYNNEI. The CDR3 protein is CASSQDGPEAQYF. For the CDR3, the DNA is TGTGCCAGCAGCCAGGACGGCCCCGAGGCCCAGTACTTC.

The DNA of the CDR3 is TGCGCCAGCAGCCAAGCAGACAGGGGGCCCTACGAGCAGTACTTC. This translates into CASSQADRGPYEQYF. The V gene is TRBV4-3, the J gene TRBJ2-7; the match to TRBD1 covers 10 bases. Trimming removed 1 base from V and 2 bases from J; junction bases left unmatched: 2. Germline V gene lookup returns CDR1 LGHNA and CDR2 YSLEER. The CDR3 covers 15 residues.

The chain is built from TRBV18 and TRBJ1-1; D gene unclear. V was cut by 0 bases and J by 0 bases, with 11 bases left in between. In germline, CDR1 is KGHSH, CDR2 LQKENI. The CDR3 runs 16 residues. In DNA, the CDR3 is TGTGCCAGCTCACCACCGGTGCTGAAGTTGAACACTGAAGCTTTCTTT. Translation: CASSPPVLKLNTEAFF.

This rearrangement joins TRBV6-6 to TRBJ2-1; the match to TRBD1 covers 11 bases. Germline values: CDR1 MNHNY, CDR2 SVGAGI (reference sequence). The V gene end was trimmed by 6 bases and the J gene end by 7 bases; junction bases not matched to a gene: 8. This CDR3 is built from 15 residues. CDR3 bases: TGTGCCAGCAGCCGTTTTGGGACAGGGGGGAATGAGCAGTTCTTC. Translating it yields CASSRFGTGGNEQFF.

The chain is built from TRBV4-3 and TRBJ2-3, with TRBD2 identical over 7 bases. Germline-derived CDR1 and CDR2 are LGHNA and YSLEER. V shed 4 bases and J 2 bases; nucleotides not matched to a gene: 9. The CDR3 has 16 amino acids. The CDR3 spells CASSRLAGLDTDTQYF. In nucleotides, the CDR3 is TGCGCCAGCAGCCGATTAGCGGGCCTAGACACAGATACGCAGTATTTT.

This clone was detected once. This chain joins TRBV18 and TRBJ1-4, with a weak D call TRBD1 (5 bases). Germline V gene sequence: CDR1 KGHSH, CDR2 LQKENI. This CDR3 is built from 14 residues. Trimming shortened V by 0 bases and J by 7 bases, and 9 bases separated the two germline ends. CDR3: CASSPPGGGEKLFF. In DNA, the CDR3 is TGTGCCAGCTCACCACCGGGTGGGGGTGAAAAACTGTTTTTT.

This rearrangement joins TRBV27 to TRBJ2-5, with 7 bases fitting TRBD2. The tail of the sequence fits TRBJ2-7 better, so the J call may be wrong. CDR3 length: 15 residues. Per germline, CDR1 MNHEY and CDR2 SMNVEV (reference sequence). The CDR3 nucleotides are TGTGCCAGCAGTTTAACCGGGACTATCTCCTACGAGCAGTACTTC. It yields the protein CASSLTGTISYEQYF.

The chain recombines TRBV5-1 with TRBJ2-1; possible D gene TRBD2, 6 bases. V lost 4 bases and J lost 0, with 11 bases in between. This CDR3 has 15 residues. Germline loops: CDR1 SGHRS, CDR2 YFSETQ. Written as DNA, the CDR3 is TGCGCCAGCAGCCCTGGGAGGAGCTCCTACAATGAGCAGTTCTTC. It codes for CASSPGRSSYNEQFF. The full variable domain, with the rest looked up from reference TRBV5-1 and TRBJ2-1, is KAGVTQTPRYLIKTRGQQVTLSCSPISGHRSVSWYQQTPGQGLQFLFEYFSETQRNKGNFPGRFSGRQFSNSRSEMNVSTLELGDSALYLCASSPGRSSYNEQFFGPGTRLTVL.

The chain recombines TRBV7-3 with TRBJ2-3; D tentatively fits TRBD1 or TRBD2 (5 bases each). CDR3 length equals 15 residues. V was clipped by 3 bases and J by 5 bases, with 15 bases between them. Germline CDR1 reads SGHTA; CDR2 reads FQGTGA. CDR3 sequence (DNA): TGTGCCAGCAGCTTGACCCGGGACGAACAAGATACGCAGTATTTT. It is translated as CASSLTRDEQDTQYF.

The chain combines TRBV2 with TRBJ1-5; 9 bases are a match to TRBD1. V trimming: 7 bases; J trimming: 8 bases; junction bases outside the gene matches: 21. Germline V CDR1 and CDR2: SNHLY, FYNNEI. The CDR3 sequence is 18 residues long. CDR3 amino acids: CASTLQGARGGVREPQHF. The CDR3 DNA follows: TGTGCCAGCACCTTACAGGGGGCGAGGGGGGGAGTACGGGAGCCCCAGCATTTT.

The chain carries TRBV18 and TRBJ2-7; D may be TRBD2 (6 bases). Trimming stripped 4 bases from V and 2 bases from J, with 15 bases between. Germline assignment: CDR1 KGHSH and CDR2 LQKENI. This CDR3 has 15 amino acids. CDR3 in DNA: TGTGCCAGCTCACTCGGGACCGCGGGGACCTACGAGCAGTACTTC. It yields the protein CASSLGTAGTYEQYF. The full variable domain, in which reference TRBV18 and TRBJ2-7 provide the parts outside the CDR3, is NAGVMQNPRHLVRRRGQEARLRCSPMKGHSHVYWYRQLPEEGLKFMVYLQKENIIDESGMPKERFSAEFPKEGPSILRIQQVVRGDSAAYFCASSLGTAGTYEQYFGPGTRLTVT.

The chain links TRBV27 to TRBJ1-4; possibly TRBD1 for D (5 bases). CDR1 and CDR2 (germline): MNHEY, SMNVEV (reference sequence). This CDR3 has 16 amino acids. V lost 6 bases and J 4 bases, leaving 18 bases between the germline ends. CDR3 amino acids: CASRPGTVSRNEKLFF. The CDR3 nucleotides read TGTGCCAGCAGACCCGGGACGGTCAGCCGTAATGAAAAACTGTTTTTT.

This clone was counted once. The J gene is TRBJ2-5, the V gene TRBV25-1, with D tentatively TRBD1 (5 bases). In germline, CDR1 is MGHDK, CDR2 SYGVNS. This CDR3 region has 13 residues. Trimming shortened V by 7 bases and J by 4 bases, and 13 bases separated the two germline ends. In DNA form, the CDR3 reads TGTGCCAGCACCCCAGGGATCGTAGAGACCCAGTACTTC. Translated: CASTPGIVETQYF. Drawing the rest from reference TRBV25-1 and TRBJ2-5, the complete variable domain is EADIYQTPRYLVIGTGKKITLECSQTMGHDKMYWYQQDPGMELHLIHYSYGVNSTEKGDLSSESTVSRIRTEHFPLTLESARPSHTSQYLCASTPGIVETQYFGPGTRLLVL.

This sequence joins TRBV4-2 and TRBJ1-4; D remains unclear. This CDR3 is built from 17 residues. V was clipped by 6 bases and J by 1 base, with 18 bases between them. Germline CDR1 LGHNA, CDR2 YNFKEQ. The CDR3 DNA reads TGTGCCAGCAGACCCGGCGGTACCTCCCTAACTAATGAAAAACTGTTTTTT. It encodes CASRPGGTSLTNEKLFF.

The V and J genes are TRBV27 and TRBJ2-1; TRBD1 might be the D (6 bases). The CDR3 is 17 amino acids. Trimming stripped 5 bases from V and 4 bases from J, with 21 bases between. The germline CDR1 and CDR2 sequences are MNHEY and SMNVEV (reference sequence). Here the CDR3 reads CASSTANTGLLYNEQFF. The CDR3 bases are TGTGCCAGCAGTACTGCCAACACAGGGTTACTTTACAATGAGCAGTTCTTC.

This rearrangement joins TRBV19 to TRBJ2-3, with D possibly being TRBD2 (5 bases). The ends were cut back, 3 bases at V and 4 bases at J, with 20 bases in the middle. The V gene's germline CDR1 is LNHDA and CDR2 SQIVND (reference sequence). The CDR3 is 17 residues long. The CDR3: CASSISQHGGSPDTQYF. The CDR3 DNA is TGTGCCAGTAGTATCTCCCAGCATGGTGGGAGCCCAGATACGCAGTATTTT.

J is TRBJ2-3 and V is TRBV6-1; D uncertain. Trimming stripped 2 bases from V and 0 bases from J, with 12 bases between. CDR1 MNHNS and CDR2 SASEGT come from the germline V gene. The CDR3 has 16 residues. The DNA of the CDR3 is TGTGCCAGCAGTGAATCGGCGCGGCGTAGCACAGATACGCAGTATTTT. Its protein product is CASSESARRSTDTQYF.

The chain uses TRBV4-1 and TRBJ1-1; 7 bases are shared with TRBD1. Trimming at V came to 4 bases and at J to 1 base, leaving 9 bases not matched to a gene. The CDR3 covers 16 residues. Germline V gene data show CDR1 as MGHRA and CDR2 as YSYEKL. The chain's CDR3 is CASSPILDRSNTEAFF. As DNA, the CDR3 is TGCGCCAGCAGCCCCATATTGGACAGGTCGAACACTGAAGCTTTCTTT.